The entry that follows covers one T cell receptor beta chain sequence. The repertoire was sequenced with immunoSEQ multiplex PCR; TCRdb's copy has only in-frame clones and lacks some. The table lists 350,000 to 450,000 clones, around nine tenths of them singletons. This entry belongs to a study of blood T cell repertoires in COVID-19. Study in general: The study drew acute and convalescent COVID-19 samples from the United States, Italy and Spain. T cells, B-cell-depleted T cells, or PBMCs provided the cDNA or gDNA that served as material.

This CDR3 is built from 15 residues. V dropped 3 bases and J dropped 5; count of bases not matched to a gene: 11. Looked up from germline, CDR1 is SGHRS and CDR2 is YFSETQ. The receptor was derived from a woman aged 60-70 years with COVID-19, enrolled during active disease. Material for sequencing was peripheral blood. The rearrangement uses TRBV5-1 and TRBJ2-7; 7 bases fit TRBD1. CDR3 residues: CASSSPQGMGDEQYF. The CDR3 DNA follows: TGCGCCAGCAGCTCACCACAGGGGATGGGAGACGAGCAGTACTTC. The complete variable domain, with remaining parts taken from reference TRBV5-1 and TRBJ2-7, reads KAGVTQTPRYLIKTRGQQVTLSCSPISGHRSVSWYQQTPGQGLQFLFEYFSETQRNKGNFPGRFSGRQFSNSRSEMNVSTLELGDSALYLCASSSPQGMGDEQYFGPGTRLTVT.